This TCR beta chain was found in a study of T cells after yellow fever vaccination. Each CDR3 protein is one row after TCRdb ran MiXCR on the 5' RACE reads. The sample consists of 100,000 to 150,000 distinct CDR3 sequences, around 9.8% of them appearing once. The CDR3 covers 13 residues. In germline, CDR1 is DFQATT, CDR2 SNEGSKA (reference sequence). Between the trimmed V and J ends, which lost 0 bases and 2 bases, there was a span of 8 bases. This clonotype was seen only a few times. V and J are TRBV20-1 and TRBJ2-7; a possible D gene is TRBD1 (6 bases). The source is a man aged 18-30 years who received the YFV17D yellow fever vaccine. The sequenced sample was CD8+ T cells sorted from PBMCs, obtained on the day of the yellow fever booster vaccination. For the CDR3, the DNA is TGCAGTGCTAGAGATCGGGACACCTACGAGCAGTACGTC. Its protein product is CSARDRDTYEQYV.